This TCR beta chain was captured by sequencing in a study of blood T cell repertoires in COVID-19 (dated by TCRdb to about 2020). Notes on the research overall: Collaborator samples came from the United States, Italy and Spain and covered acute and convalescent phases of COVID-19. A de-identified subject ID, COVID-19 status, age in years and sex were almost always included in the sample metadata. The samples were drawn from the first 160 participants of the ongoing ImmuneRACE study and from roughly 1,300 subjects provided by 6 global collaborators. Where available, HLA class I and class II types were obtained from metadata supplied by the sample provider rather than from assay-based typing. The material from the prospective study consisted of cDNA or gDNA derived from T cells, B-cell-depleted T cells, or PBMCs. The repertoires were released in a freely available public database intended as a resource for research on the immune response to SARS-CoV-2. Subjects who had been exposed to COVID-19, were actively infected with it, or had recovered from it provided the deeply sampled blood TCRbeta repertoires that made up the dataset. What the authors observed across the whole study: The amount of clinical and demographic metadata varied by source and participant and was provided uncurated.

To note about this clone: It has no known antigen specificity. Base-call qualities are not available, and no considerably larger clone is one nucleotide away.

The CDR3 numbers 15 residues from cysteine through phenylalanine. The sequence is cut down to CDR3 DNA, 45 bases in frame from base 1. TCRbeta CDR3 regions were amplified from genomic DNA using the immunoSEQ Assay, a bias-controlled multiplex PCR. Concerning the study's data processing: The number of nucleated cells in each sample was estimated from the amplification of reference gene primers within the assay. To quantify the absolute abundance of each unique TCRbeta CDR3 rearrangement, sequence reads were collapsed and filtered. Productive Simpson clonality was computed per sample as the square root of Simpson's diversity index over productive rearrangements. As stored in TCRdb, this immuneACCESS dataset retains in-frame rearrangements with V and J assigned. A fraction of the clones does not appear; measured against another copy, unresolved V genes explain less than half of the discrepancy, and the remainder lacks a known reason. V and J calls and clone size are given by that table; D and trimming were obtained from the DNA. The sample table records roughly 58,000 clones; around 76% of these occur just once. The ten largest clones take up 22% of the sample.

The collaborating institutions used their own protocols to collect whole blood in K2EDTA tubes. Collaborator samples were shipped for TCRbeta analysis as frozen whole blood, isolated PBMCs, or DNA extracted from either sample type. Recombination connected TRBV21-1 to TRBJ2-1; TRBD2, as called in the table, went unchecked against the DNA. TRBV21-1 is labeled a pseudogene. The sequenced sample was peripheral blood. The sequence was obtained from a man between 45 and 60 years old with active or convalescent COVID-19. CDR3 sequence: CASSQRDPLRNEQFF. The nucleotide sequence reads TGTGCCAGCAGCCAGCGGGACCCGTTGAGAAATGAGCAGTTCTTC.